The next 8 T cell receptor beta chains were all read from a single sample in a study of tumor-infiltrating lymphocytes in primary liver carcinoma. Unsorted whole blood supplied the RNA, and germline DNA was extracted too. The authors made TCR beta cDNA from approximately 500 ng total RNA with a constant-region primer. Generation of the TCR beta libraries relied on three nested multiplex PCR rounds using slightly modified ARM-PCR. Amplification in the first two PCR rounds was performed using TRBV1-TRBV30 forward primers and a C-beta reverse primer for approximately 10 cycles each. TCRdb reanalysed the multiplex PCR reads using MiXCR and keeps one entry per CDR3 protein. This sample has 250,000 to 350,000 distinct CDR3 sequences; 50% to 75% occur once, and the top ten carry about 15%. Sequenced sample: peripheral blood. These receptors all come from a young woman with primary liver carcinoma and hepatitis B virus infection.

As for this clonotype: As the CDR3 is not closed by the conserved phenylalanine or tryptophan, this likely results from a read error. The chain carries TRBV11-2 and TRBJ2-7, with D possibly being TRBD1 (5 bases). The CDR3 length is 12 residues. Trimming cost V 6 bases and J 3 bases, with 9 bases left between them. The germline V gene encodes CDR1 SGHAT and CDR2 FQNNGV. The CDR3 protein is CASRNTGYEQYL. CDR3 nucleotides: TGTGCCAGCAGGAACACAGGCTACGAGCAGTACCTC.

At least ten counts were recorded for this clonotype. V is TRBV29-1 and J is TRBJ2-1; 10 bases fit TRBD2. The V gene's germline CDR1 is SQVTM and CDR2 ANQGSEA. Trimming took 4 bases from V and 8 from J; bases not matched to a gene: 5. This CDR3 contains 13 residues. CDR3 amino acids: CSVGSSGSDEQFF. In nucleotides, the CDR3 is TGCAGCGTTGGGTCTAGCGGGAGCGATGAGCAGTTCTTC.

This rearrangement joins TRBV25-1 to TRBJ2-7; 9 positions match TRBD1. The CDR3 loop spans 13 amino acids. Per the germline V gene, CDR1 is MGHDK and CDR2 is SYGVNS. With 7 bases clipped from V and 5 bases from J, the junction kept 6 bases outside the gene matches. The CDR3 protein is CASTTGTGNEQYF. The CDR3 coding sequence is TGTGCCAGCACTACCGGGACAGGGAACGAGCAGTACTTC.

This clonotype was counted many times. The chain uses TRBV6-5 and TRBJ1-2; 7 bases match TRBD1. V shed 8 bases, J shed 8 bases, and the junction held 11 bases outside the gene matches. The CDR3 totals 13 residues. The germline V gene has CDR1 MNHEY and CDR2 SVGAGI. The CDR3 here is CASLSLQGWGYTF. In DNA form, the CDR3 reads TGTGCCAGCCTTTCTTTACAGGGGTGGGGCTACACCTTC.

J is TRBJ2-7 and V is TRBV4-1; the D gene is possibly TRBD2 (6 bases). Trimming stripped 2 bases from V and 11 bases from J, with 16 bases between. This CDR3 contains 13 residues. CDR1 MGHRA and CDR2 YSYEKL come from the germline V gene. For the CDR3, the DNA is TGCGCCAGCAGCCAATTCCCGGGACTCCAAGAGTACTTC. It translates to CASSQFPGLQEYF.

Worth noting for this clonotype: At one of its ends the junction is not consistent with the germline gene, which may arise from a read error. The V gene is TRBV6-6, the J gene TRBJ1-2, with unresolved D. The CDR3 length is 11 residues. CDR1 and CDR2 (germline): MNHNY, SVGAGI (reference sequence). In nucleotides, the CDR3 is TGTGCCAACAGTTACTCGACGAGCTACACCTTC. This codes for CANSYSTSYTF.

Turning to this clonotype: One end of the junction fails to match germline, which may point to a read error. This chain links TRBV4-1 with TRBJ1-4; weak D call: TRBD1 (5 bases). The V gene's germline CDR1 is MGHRA and CDR2 YSYEKL. The CDR3 is 15 residues long. CDR3 in DNA: TGCGCCAGCAGACAAGAGAAGGGGTGGGGTGAAAAACTGTTTTTT. Residues: CASRQEKGWGEKLFF.

A word on this clonotype: An end of the junction differs from the germline gene, which may be a read error. The chain carries TRBV11-2 and TRBJ2-5; 12 bases align to TRBD1. The CDR3 is 19 amino acids. The germline CDR1 and CDR2 sequences are SGHAT and FQNNGV. The CDR3 region is CASSPGLARDRGQQGTQYF. The DNA for the CDR3 is TGTGCCAGCAGTCCAGGACTGGCCCGGGACAGGGGGCAACAAGGGACCCAGTACTTC. The full variable domain, its missing parts supplied by reference TRBV11-2 and TRBJ2-5, is EAGVAQSPRYKIIEKRQSVAFWCNPISGHATLYWYQQILGQGPKLLIQFQNNGVVDDSQLPKDRFSAERLKGVDSTLKIQPAKLEDSAVYLCASSPGLARDRGQQGTQYFGPGTRLLVL.